The sequence of this T cell receptor beta chain was determined in a study of blood T cell repertoires in COVID-19. Measured with immunoSEQ multiplex PCR; TCRdb has only the in-frame clones, and not every one. Counted here are under 300,000 clones, about 91% occurring once; the ten biggest clones make up approximately 2.3%. The CDR3 is 15 amino acids. J was trimmed by 4 bases and V by 0 bases; bases with no gene match: 2. Germline CDR1 and CDR2: SGHRS and YFSETQ. What was sequenced was PBMCs or T cells enriched from blood (not recorded which). This sequence joins TRBV5-1 and TRBJ2-5; 11 bases line up with TRBD2. The source of this sequence is a woman between 40 and 50 years old with acute COVID-19. The chain's CDR3 is CASSLDGTSGETQYF. The CDR3, as DNA: TGCGCCAGCAGCTTGGACGGGACTAGCGGAGAGACCCAGTACTTC.